The subject of this entry is one TCR beta chain. TCRdb's table, derived via immunoSEQ multiplex PCR, lists solely in-frame clones and lacks some. This table holds roughly 160,000 clones, 82% found once. The data stem from a study of blood T cell repertoires in COVID-19. The junction had 7 bases not matched to a gene; V was cut back by 2 bases and J by 8 bases. Per the germline V gene, CDR1 is GTSNPN and CDR2 is SVGIG (reference sequence). The CDR3 contains 13 residues. The TCR originated in a woman aged 80 or older with active or convalescent COVID-19. What was sequenced was peripheral blood. The V call is TRBV30, the J call TRBJ1-2, with 8 bases lining up with TRBD1. The CDR3 bases are TGTGCCTGGAGTTCCGGACAGGGTCGGGGCTACACCTTC. Translated, it gives CAWSSGQGRGYTF.